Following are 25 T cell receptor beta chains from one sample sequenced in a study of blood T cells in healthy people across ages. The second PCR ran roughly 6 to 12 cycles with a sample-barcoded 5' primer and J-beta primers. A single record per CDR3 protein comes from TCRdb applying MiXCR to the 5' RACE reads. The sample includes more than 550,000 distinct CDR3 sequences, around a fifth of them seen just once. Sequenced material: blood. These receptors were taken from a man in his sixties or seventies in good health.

The CDR3 DNA reads as TGTGCCAGCAGCACCGGCCCCAGGGAAAAGTCCACTGAAGCTTTCTTT. Protein sequence: CASSTGPREKSTEAFF. The chain has TRBV7-9 and TRBJ1-1, with D possibly TRBD1 on 5 matching bases. Germline lookup yields CDR1 SEHNR and CDR2 FQNEAQ (reference sequence). The CDR3 is 16 residues long. V lost 5 bases and J lost 4, with 20 bases in between.

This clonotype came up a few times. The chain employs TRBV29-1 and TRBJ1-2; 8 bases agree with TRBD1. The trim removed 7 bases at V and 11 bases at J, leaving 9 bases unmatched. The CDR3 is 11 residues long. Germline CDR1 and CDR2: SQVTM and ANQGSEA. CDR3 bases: TGCAGCGCTGCGGACAGGGAAGGGTACACCTTC. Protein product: CSAADREGYTF.

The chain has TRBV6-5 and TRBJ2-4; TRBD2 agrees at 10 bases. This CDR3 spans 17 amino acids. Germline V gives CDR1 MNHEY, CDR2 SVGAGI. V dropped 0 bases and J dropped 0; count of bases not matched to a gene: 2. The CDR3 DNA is TGTGCCAGCAGTTACTCTAGCGGGGGGTTAGCCAAAAACATTCAGTACTTC. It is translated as CASSYSSGGLAKNIQYF.

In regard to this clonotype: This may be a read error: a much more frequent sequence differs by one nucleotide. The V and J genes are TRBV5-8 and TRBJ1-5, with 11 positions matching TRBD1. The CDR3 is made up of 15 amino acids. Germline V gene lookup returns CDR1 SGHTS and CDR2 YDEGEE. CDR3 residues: CTSRQGQGVGQPQHF. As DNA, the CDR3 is TGTACCAGCAGACAGGGACAGGGGGTCGGGCAGCCCCAGCATTTT.

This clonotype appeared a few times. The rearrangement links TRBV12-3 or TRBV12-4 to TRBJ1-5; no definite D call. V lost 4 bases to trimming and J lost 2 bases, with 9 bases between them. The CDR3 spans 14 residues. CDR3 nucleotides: TGTGCCAGCAGTTCCAGTAGGGGCAATCAGCCCCAGCATTTT. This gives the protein CASSSSRGNQPQHF.

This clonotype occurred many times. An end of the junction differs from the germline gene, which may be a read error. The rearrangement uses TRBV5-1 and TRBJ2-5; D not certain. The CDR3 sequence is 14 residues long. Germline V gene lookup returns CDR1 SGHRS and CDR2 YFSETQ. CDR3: CASSLSGGQETQYF. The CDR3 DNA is TGTGCCAGCAGTTTATCCGGCGGCCAAGAGACCCAGTACTTC.

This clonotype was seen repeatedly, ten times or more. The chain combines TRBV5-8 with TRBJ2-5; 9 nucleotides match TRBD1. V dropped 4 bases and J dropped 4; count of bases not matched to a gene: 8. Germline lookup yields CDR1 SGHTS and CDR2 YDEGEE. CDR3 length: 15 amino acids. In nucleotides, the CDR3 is TGTGCCAGCAGCGGGACAGGGTTGGCCACAGAGACCCAGTACTTC. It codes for CASSGTGLATETQYF.

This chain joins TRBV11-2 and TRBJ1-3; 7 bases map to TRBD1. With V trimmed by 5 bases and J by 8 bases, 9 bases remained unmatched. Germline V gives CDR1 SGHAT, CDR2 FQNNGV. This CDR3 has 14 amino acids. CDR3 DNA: TGTGCCAGCAGCCCCTATACAGGGGTCTACACCATATATTTT. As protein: CASSPYTGVYTIYF.

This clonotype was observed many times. The CDR3 region is CASSLTEGPTQYF. In DNA, the CDR3 is TGTGCCAGCAGCTTAACGGAGGGACCGACGCAGTATTTT. The genes are TRBV7-3 and TRBJ2-3; D perhaps matches TRBD2 (6 bases). CDR3 size: 13 residues. V was pared by 0 bases and J by 9 bases, with 10 bases between. Germline CDR1 is SGHTA and CDR2 is FQGTGA.

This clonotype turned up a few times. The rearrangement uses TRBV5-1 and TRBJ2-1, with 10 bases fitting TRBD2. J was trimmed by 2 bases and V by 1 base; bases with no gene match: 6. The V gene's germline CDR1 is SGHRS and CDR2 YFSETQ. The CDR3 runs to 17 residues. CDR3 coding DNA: TGCGCCAGCAGCTTGTTTATAGCGGGAGGCCCCTACAATGAGCAGTTCTTC. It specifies CASSLFIAGGPYNEQFF. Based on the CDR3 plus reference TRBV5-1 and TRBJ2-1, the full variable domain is KAGVTQTPRYLIKTRGQQVTLSCSPISGHRSVSWYQQTPGQGLQFLFEYFSETQRNKGNFPGRFSGRQFSNSRSEMNVSTLELGDSALYLCASSLFIAGGPYNEQFFGPGTRLTVL.

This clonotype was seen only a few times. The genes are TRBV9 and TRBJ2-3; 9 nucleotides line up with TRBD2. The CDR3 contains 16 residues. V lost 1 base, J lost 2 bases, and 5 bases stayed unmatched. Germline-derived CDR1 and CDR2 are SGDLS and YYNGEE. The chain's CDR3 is CASSVTGLALTDTQYF. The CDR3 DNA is TGTGCCAGCAGCGTAACGGGACTAGCCCTCACAGATACGCAGTATTTT.

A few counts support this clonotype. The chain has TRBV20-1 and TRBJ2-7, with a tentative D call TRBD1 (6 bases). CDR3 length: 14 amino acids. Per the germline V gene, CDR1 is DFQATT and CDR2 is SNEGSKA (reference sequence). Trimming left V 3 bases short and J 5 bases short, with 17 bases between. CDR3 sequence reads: CSASLSQGMNEQYF. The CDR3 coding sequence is TGCAGTGCTAGTTTGTCACAGGGCATGAACGAGCAGTACTTC.

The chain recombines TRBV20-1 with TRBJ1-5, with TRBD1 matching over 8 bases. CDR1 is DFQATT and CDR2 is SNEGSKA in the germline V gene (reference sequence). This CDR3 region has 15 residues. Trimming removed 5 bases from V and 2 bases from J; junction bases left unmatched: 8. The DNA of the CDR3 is TGCAGTGCTCGCCTCGACAGGGGCGGCAATCAGCCCCAGCATTTT. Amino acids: CSARLDRGGNQPQHF.

As DNA, the CDR3 is TGCGCCAGCAGCTCTGGACAGGATCAAGAGACCCAGTACTTC. Translating gives CASSSGQDQETQYF. This chain connects TRBV5-1 to TRBJ2-5, with TRBD1 identical over 7 bases. The V gene end was trimmed by 3 bases and the J gene end by 2 bases; junction bases not matched to a gene: 4. The CDR3 runs 14 residues. Germline assignment: CDR1 SGHRS and CDR2 YFSETQ.

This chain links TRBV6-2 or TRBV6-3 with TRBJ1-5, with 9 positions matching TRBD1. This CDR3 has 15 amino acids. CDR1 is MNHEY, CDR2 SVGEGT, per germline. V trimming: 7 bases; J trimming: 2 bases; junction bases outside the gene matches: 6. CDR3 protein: CASIDRGVRNQPQHF. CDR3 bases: TGTGCCAGCATCGACAGGGGGGTACGCAATCAGCCCCAGCATTTT.

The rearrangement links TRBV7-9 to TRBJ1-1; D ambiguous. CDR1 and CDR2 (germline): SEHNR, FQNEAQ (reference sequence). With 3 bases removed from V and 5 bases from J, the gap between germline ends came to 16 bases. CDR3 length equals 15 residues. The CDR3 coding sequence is TGTGCCAGCAGCTTTGTCCGGGGAAGAGAAACTGAAGCTTTCTTT. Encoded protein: CASSFVRGRETEAFF.

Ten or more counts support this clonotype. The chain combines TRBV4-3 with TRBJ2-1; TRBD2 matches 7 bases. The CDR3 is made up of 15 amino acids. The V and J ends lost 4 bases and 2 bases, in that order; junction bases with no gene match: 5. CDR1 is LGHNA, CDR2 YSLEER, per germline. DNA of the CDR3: TGCGCCAGCAGCCTCGGGAGGAACCCCTACAATGAGCAGTTCTTC. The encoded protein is CASSLGRNPYNEQFF.

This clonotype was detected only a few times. The CDR3 region is CASSSGAHQPQHF. The CDR3 nucleotides are TGTGCCAGCAGTTCGGGGGCCCATCAGCCCCAGCATTTT. This rearrangement joins TRBV6-5 to TRBJ1-5; D perhaps matches TRBD1 (6 bases). This CDR3 comprises 13 residues. The V gene lost 4 bases and the J gene lost 5 bases, with 9 bases spanning the gap. CDR1 and CDR2 (germline): MNHEY, SVGAGI.

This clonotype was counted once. CDR3: CASSPWPAGNNEQFF. CDR3 coding DNA: TGCGCCAGCAGCCCCTGGCCAGCGGGGAACAATGAGCAGTTCTTC. The J gene is TRBJ2-7, the V gene TRBV5-1, with 7 bases fitting TRBD2. The DNA end lines up better with TRBJ2-1; the J call may be wrong. This CDR3 is 15 amino acids long. Germline assignment: CDR1 SGHRS and CDR2 YFSETQ.

Here the CDR3 DNA reads TGTGCCAGCAGGCCAGCGGGGGGACCATCTAGCACAGATACGCAGTATTTT. It translates to CASRPAGGPSSTDTQYF. V is TRBV6-4 and J is TRBJ2-3; 9 bases agree with TRBD2. This CDR3 is built from 17 residues. CDR1 and CDR2 from the germline V gene are MRHNA and SNTAGT. V shed 6 bases and J 0 bases; nucleotides not matched to a gene: 10.

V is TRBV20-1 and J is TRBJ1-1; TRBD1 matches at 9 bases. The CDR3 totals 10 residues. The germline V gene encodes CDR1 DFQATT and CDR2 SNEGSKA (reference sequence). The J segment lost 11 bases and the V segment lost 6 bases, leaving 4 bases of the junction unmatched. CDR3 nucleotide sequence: TGCAGTGCATCCGGGACAGGGGCTTTCTTT. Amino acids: CSASGTGAFF.

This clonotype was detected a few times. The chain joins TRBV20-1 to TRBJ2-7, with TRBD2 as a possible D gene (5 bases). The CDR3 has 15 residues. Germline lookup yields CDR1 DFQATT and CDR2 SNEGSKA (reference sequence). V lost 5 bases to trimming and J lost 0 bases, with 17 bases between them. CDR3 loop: CSAYDLASYSYEQYV. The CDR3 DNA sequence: TGCAGTGCTTATGACCTAGCCTCCTACTCCTACGAGCAGTACGTC.

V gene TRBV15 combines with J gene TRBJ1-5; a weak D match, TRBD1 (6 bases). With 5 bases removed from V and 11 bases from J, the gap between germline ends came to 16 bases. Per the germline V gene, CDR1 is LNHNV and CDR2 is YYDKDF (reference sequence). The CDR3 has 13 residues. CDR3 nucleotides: TGTGCCACCAGCTTCGAACAGGGTTCGGCCCAGCATTTT. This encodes CATSFEQGSAQHF.

CDR3 bases: TGTGCCAGCAGCCCTGGCGGGGGGGTCCATGAGCAGTTCTTC. Translation gives CASSPGGGVHEQFF. This chain joins TRBV4-2 and TRBJ2-1; 9 nucleotides match TRBD2. Germline V gives CDR1 LGHNA, CDR2 YNFKEQ. The length of the CDR3 is 14 residues. Trimming took 4 bases from V and 8 from J; bases not matched to a gene: 6.

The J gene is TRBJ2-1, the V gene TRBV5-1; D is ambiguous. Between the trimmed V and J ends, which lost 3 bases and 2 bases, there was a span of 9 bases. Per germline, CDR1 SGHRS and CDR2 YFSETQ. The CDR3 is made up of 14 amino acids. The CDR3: CASSWELPYNEQFF. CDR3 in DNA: TGCGCCAGCAGCTGGGAACTTCCCTACAATGAGCAGTTCTTC.